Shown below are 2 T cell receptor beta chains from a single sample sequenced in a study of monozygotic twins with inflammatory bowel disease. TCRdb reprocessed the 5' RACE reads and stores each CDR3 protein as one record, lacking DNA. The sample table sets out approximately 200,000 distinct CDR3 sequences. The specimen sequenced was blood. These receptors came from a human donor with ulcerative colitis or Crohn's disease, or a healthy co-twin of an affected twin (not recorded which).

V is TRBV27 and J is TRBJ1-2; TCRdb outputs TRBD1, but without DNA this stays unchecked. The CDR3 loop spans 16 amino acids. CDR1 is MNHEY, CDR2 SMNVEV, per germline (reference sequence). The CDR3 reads CASSPNPGQPNYGYTF.

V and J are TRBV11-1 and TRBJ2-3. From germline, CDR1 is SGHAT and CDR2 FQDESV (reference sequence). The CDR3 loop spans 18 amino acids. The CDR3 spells CASSPYELTRSGTDTQYF.